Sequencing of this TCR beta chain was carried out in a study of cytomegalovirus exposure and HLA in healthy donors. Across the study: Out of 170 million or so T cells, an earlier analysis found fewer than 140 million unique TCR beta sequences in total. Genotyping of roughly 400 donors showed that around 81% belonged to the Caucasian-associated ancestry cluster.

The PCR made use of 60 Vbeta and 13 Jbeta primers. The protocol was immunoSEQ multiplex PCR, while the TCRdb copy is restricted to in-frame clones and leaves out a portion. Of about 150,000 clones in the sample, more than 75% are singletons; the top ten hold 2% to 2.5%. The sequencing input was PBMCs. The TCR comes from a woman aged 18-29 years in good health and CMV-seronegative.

The CDR3: CASSRTLLGDTQYF. The CDR3 DNA follows: TGTGCCAGCAGCCGAACCCTCCTAGGAGATACGCAGTATTTT. The V call is TRBV28, the J call TRBJ2-3; D remains ambiguous. The ends were cut back, 6 bases at V and 5 bases at J, with 15 bases in the middle. CDR3 length: 14 amino acids. Per germline, CDR1 MDHEN and CDR2 SYDVKM.